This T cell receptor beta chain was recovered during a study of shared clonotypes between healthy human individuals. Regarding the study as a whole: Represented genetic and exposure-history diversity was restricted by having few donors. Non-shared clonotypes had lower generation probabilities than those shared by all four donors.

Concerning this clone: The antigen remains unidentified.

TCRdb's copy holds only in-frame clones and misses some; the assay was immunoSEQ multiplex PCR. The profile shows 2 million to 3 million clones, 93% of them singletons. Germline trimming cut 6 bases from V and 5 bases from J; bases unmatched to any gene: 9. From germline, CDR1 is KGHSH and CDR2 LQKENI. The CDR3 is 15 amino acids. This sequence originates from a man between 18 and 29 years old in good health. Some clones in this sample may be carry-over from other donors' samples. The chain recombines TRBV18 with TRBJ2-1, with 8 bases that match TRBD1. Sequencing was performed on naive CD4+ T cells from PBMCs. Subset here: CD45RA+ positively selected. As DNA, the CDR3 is TGTGCCAGCTCGTCCGGGACAGGTCTCGACAATGAGCAGTTCTTC. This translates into CASSSGTGLDNEQFF.